The clone carrying this TCR beta chain was counted at least ten times. Its antigen remains unidentified. These data belong to a study of T cells in Graves' hyperthyroidism and ophthalmopathy. The CDR3 extends over 13 amino acids. J lost 3 bases, V lost 6 bases, and 6 bases had no gene match. The V gene's germline CDR1 is DFQATT and CDR2 SNEGSKA (reference sequence). Researchers amplified the TCR beta CDR3 regions from RNA transcripts. The TCR CDR3 was amplified in a first-round RT-PCR using the HTBI primer set. One entry per CDR3 protein results from TCRdb running MiXCR on the multiplex PCR reads. The sample holds 650,000 to 700,000 distinct CDR3 sequences, 17% seen once. Stable Graves' hyperthyroidism meant no ophthalmopathy progression within 18 months. The PBMCs studied were ones that came from roughly 9.4 ml fresh peripheral blood. The study, taken as a whole, reports: From stable hyperthyroidism, ophthalmopathy was set apart by a 13 V-J model.

What was sequenced was blood. The clonotype was recovered from a man aged 45-65 years with Graves' hyperthyroidism. J is TRBJ2-7 and V is TRBV20-1; 9 bases fit TRBD2. This CDR3 reads CSAQTSGHYEQYF. The CDR3 DNA follows: TGCAGTGCCCAGACTAGCGGCCACTACGAGCAGTACTTC.